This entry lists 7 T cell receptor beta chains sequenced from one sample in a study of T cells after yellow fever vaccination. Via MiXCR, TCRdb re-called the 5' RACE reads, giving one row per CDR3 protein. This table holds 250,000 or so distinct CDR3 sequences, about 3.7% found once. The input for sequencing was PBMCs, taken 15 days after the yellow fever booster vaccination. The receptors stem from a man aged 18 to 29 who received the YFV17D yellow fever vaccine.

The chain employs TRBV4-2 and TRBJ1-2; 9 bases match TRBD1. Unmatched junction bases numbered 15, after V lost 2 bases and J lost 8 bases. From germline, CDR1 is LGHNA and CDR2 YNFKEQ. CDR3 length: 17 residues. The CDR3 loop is CASSQTTPGTGLYGYTF. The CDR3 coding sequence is TGTGCCAGCAGCCAAACGACCCCCGGGACAGGGCTTTACGGCTACACCTTC.

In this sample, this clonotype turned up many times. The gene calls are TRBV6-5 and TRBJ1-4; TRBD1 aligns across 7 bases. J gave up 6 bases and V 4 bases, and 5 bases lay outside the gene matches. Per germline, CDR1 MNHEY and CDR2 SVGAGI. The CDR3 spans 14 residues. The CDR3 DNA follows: TGTGCCAGCAGTTCAGGGGGAAGTGATGAAAAACTGTTTTTT. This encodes CASSSGGSDEKLFF.

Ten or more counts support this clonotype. CDR3 nucleotides: TGTGCCAGCAGCTATATAGGGGGGACAGGTGACGAGCAGTACTTC. Protein: CASSYIGGTGDEQYF. The J gene is TRBJ2-7, the V gene TRBV7-2; 8 positions agree with TRBD1. Germline-derived CDR1 and CDR2 are SGHTA and FQGNSA. The CDR3 covers 15 residues. V lost 4 bases to trimming and J lost 5 bases; unmatched junction nucleotides: 10.

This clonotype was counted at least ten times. The CDR3 region is CASSSLRGETQYF. CDR3 nucleotide sequence: TGTGCCTCCTCGTCGTTGCGGGGGGAGACCCAGTACTTC. The chain carries TRBV27 and TRBJ2-5; 7 bases line up with TRBD2. The length of the CDR3 is 13 residues. Germline lookup yields CDR1 MNHEY and CDR2 SMNVEV (reference sequence). V shed 11 bases, J shed 5 bases, and the junction held 11 bases outside the gene matches.

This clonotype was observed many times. The CDR3, as DNA: TGCAGTGCTAGAGCAGGGGCCCTCGAAGGCCAGCCCCAGCATTTT. This translates into CSARAGALEGQPQHF. The chain has TRBV20-1 and TRBJ1-5, with a tentative D call TRBD1 (6 bases). Trimming pared 1 base from V and 7 bases from J, leaving 17 bases between. The CDR3 totals 15 residues. In germline, CDR1 is DFQATT, CDR2 SNEGSKA (reference sequence).

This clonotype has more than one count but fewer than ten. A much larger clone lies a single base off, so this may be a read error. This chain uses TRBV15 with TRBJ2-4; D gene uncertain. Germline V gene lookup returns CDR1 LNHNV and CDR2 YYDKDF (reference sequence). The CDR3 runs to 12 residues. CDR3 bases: TGTGCCACCGCCGGATCCAGCGACATTCATTACTTC. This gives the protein CATAGSSDIHYF.

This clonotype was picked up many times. Here the CDR3 DNA reads TGTGCCAGCAGCCAACGGGACAGAAGTACCGGGGAGCTGTTTTTT. Translating it yields CASSQRDRSTGELFF. This chain joins TRBV7-8 and TRBJ2-2; the match to TRBD1 covers 7 bases. V lost 5 bases, J lost 5 bases, and 8 bases stayed unmatched. This CDR3 contains 15 residues. CDR1 is SGHVS and CDR2 is FQNEAQ in the germline V gene.